This T cell receptor (beta chain) was profiled in a study of T-cell memory formation after mild COVID-19. V shed 6 bases and J shed 4 bases, with 9 bases lying between them. Germline CDR1 MDHEN, CDR2 SYDVKM. CDR3 length: 13 residues. TCRdb reprocessed the 5' RACE reads via MiXCR and lists one record per CDR3 protein. Of about 350,000 distinct CDR3 sequences listed, around 15% are singletons. This receptor was obtained from a man aged 18-30 years who had mild COVID-19 (a few samples of this study predate the infection). Cell type and time point are not known. Input material: PBMCs or a T cell subset sorted from them (not recorded which). The rearrangement joins TRBV28 to TRBJ2-2, with no clear D. The CDR3 coding sequence is TGTGCCAGCAGCACACCGGGCACCGGGGAGCTGTTTTTT. Amino acids: CASSTPGTGELFF.